A single sample is the source of the 27 T cell receptor beta chains below, sequenced in a study of cytomegalovirus exposure and HLA in healthy donors. Primers: 60 Vbeta forward and 13 Jbeta reverse. Libraries were prepared by immunoSEQ multiplex PCR; TCRdb keeps only in-frame clonotypes and omits some of them. The sample lists about 170,000 clones; around 80% were seen once. The material sequenced was PBMCs. These receptors all come from a woman aged 50 to 60 in good health and CMV-seropositive.

On this clone itself: The junction does not match germline at one end; this may be a read error. This sequence joins TRBV10-2 and TRBJ2-1; D possibly corresponds to TRBD2 (5 bases). Germline loops: CDR1 WSHSY, CDR2 SAAADI. This CDR3 comprises 14 residues. The CDR3 region has the DNA TGCACCAGCAGTCCGTCTAGGCGGGTCGATGAGCAGTTCTTC. Translated: CTSSPSRRVDEQFF.

The V call is TRBV29-1, the J call TRBJ1-3, with TRBD1 identical over 7 bases. CDR1 is SQVTM, CDR2 ANQGSEA, per germline. CDR3 size: 14 residues. The J segment lost 3 bases and the V segment lost 4 bases, leaving 6 bases of the junction unmatched. In DNA, the CDR3 is TGCAGCGTTGGCCCCTCAGGGGGTGGAAACACCATATATTTT. Residues: CSVGPSGGGNTIYF.

The CDR3 region is CASSQPQGRFQLTGELFF. The CDR3 nucleotides read TGCGCCAGCAGCCAACCACAGGGGAGGTTCCAACTCACCGGGGAGCTGTTTTTT. The chain carries TRBV4-1 and TRBJ2-2; tentatively, D is TRBD1 (7 bases). The CDR3 has 18 residues. Trimming pared 2 bases from V and 4 bases from J, leaving 20 bases between. Germline V gene sequence: CDR1 MGHRA, CDR2 YSYEKL.

The chain combines TRBV7-9 with TRBJ1-2; no clear D. From germline, CDR1 is SEHNR and CDR2 FQNEAQ (reference sequence). V gave up 5 bases and J gave up 2 bases, with 6 bases separating them. This CDR3 spans 12 amino acids. The DNA of the CDR3 is TGTGCCAGCAGCCACTCAAACTATGGCTACACCTTC. Translating gives CASSHSNYGYTF.

This clone was observed a handful of times. The chain combines TRBV5-1 with TRBJ2-5; TRBD1 matches 8 bases. The CDR3 spans 16 residues. The germline V gene has CDR1 SGHRS and CDR2 YFSETQ. Trimming cost V 4 bases and J 4 bases; bases outside gene matches: 12. The CDR3 loop is CASSLGPGTGGETQYF. The DNA for the CDR3 is TGCGCCAGCAGCCTGGGACCCGGGACAGGTGGAGAGACCCAGTACTTC.

The V call is TRBV28, the J call TRBJ1-1; a weak D match, TRBD1 (6 bases). Trimming took 4 bases from V and 6 from J, leaving 24 bases between them. The CDR3 is 17 amino acids. Germline V gene data show CDR1 as MDHEN and CDR2 as SYDVKM. The CDR3, as DNA: TGTGCCAGCAGTTCCTCGGGGATTTCGGGACAATTAGCTGAAGCTTTCTTT. Amino acid sequence: CASSSSGISGQLAEAFF.

The V and J genes are TRBV30 and TRBJ1-6, with D possibly being TRBD1 (6 bases). V lost 0 bases and J 7 bases, leaving 10 bases between the germline ends. Germline CDR1 GTSNPN, CDR2 SVGIG (reference sequence). This CDR3 comprises 14 residues. The CDR3: CAWSVMQGNSPLHF. The CDR3 DNA reads TGTGCCTGGAGTGTAATGCAGGGGAATTCACCCCTCCACTTT.

In its sample, this clone is medium-sized. The chain combines TRBV6-1 with TRBJ1-2; D perhaps matches TRBD1 (5 bases). Deletions cut 7 bases from V and 8 bases from J, with 11 bases between. The CDR3 spans 11 residues. Germline lookup yields CDR1 MNHNS and CDR2 SASEGT. The CDR3, as DNA: TGTGCCAGCAATACGGGGGAAGGCTACACCTTC. Translating it yields CASNTGEGYTF.

This chain links TRBV15 with TRBJ1-1; perhaps TRBD1 as D (5 bases). CDR3 length: 16 residues. Germline V CDR1 and CDR2: LNHNV, YYDKDF (reference sequence). V gave up 6 bases and J gave up 0 bases, with 17 bases separating them. This chain's CDR3 is CATRAGSGEVNTEAFF. Written as DNA, the CDR3 is TGTGCCACCAGAGCTGGATCGGGGGAGGTGAACACTGAAGCTTTCTTT.

CDR3 amino acids: CASSDSIAGNNEQFF. The CDR3 nucleotides are TGTGCCAGCAGCGACTCAATAGCGGGGAACAATGAGCAGTTCTTC. The chain couples TRBV6-6 to TRBJ2-1, with TRBD2 matching 8 bases. Trimming cost V 6 bases and J 5 bases; bases outside gene matches: 9. The CDR3 has 15 residues. Germline CDR1 is MNHNY and CDR2 is SVGAGI (reference sequence).

J is TRBJ1-2 and V is TRBV28, with no clear D. The CDR3 contains 13 residues. V lost 2 bases and J lost 2, with 6 bases in between. Germline assignment: CDR1 MDHEN and CDR2 SYDVKM. CDR3 DNA: TGTGCCAGCAGTTTAAGAGGAAACTATGGCTACACCTTC. This gives the protein CASSLRGNYGYTF.

The chain couples TRBV7-8 to TRBJ2-5, with D uncertain. The J call may be wrong; the DNA end is better matched by TRBJ2-7. Germline CDR1 reads SGHVS; CDR2 reads FQNEAQ. The CDR3 consists of 14 residues. In DNA form, the CDR3 reads TGTGCCAGCAGCACCCTAACGGATAACTACGAGCAGTACTTC. This codes for CASSTLTDNYEQYF.

This clone was seen only a few times. This chain connects TRBV7-6 to TRBJ2-3; 9 nucleotides line up with TRBD2. The CDR3 spans 16 residues. The trim removed 2 bases at V and 1 base at J, leaving 4 bases unmatched. The germline V gene encodes CDR1 SGHVS and CDR2 FNYEAQ. The CDR3 sequence: CASSLMASGGTDTQYF. The DNA of the CDR3 is TGTGCCAGCAGCTTAATGGCTAGCGGGGGCACAGATACGCAGTATTTT.

The chain uses TRBV5-1 and TRBJ2-7, with TRBD1 as a possible D gene (8 bases). Looked up from germline, CDR1 is SGHRS and CDR2 is YFSETQ. Trimming removed 0 bases at V and 2 bases at J, with 12 bases between. The CDR3 runs 15 residues. CDR3 amino acids: CASSLDTGGAYEQYF. The CDR3 coding sequence is TGCGCCAGCAGCTTGGACACAGGGGGGGCCTACGAGCAGTACTTC.

CDR3 amino acids: CASSSPPGSGAYYEQYF. The CDR3 nucleotides are TGTGCCAGCAGTTCCCCACCCGGAAGCGGGGCTTACTACGAGCAGTACTTC. The rearrangement links TRBV28 to TRBJ2-7; 7 bases match TRBD2. The ends lost 4 bases at V and 3 bases at J; junction bases unmatched: 15. The length of the CDR3 is 17 residues. From germline, CDR1 is MDHEN and CDR2 SYDVKM.

The chain's CDR3 is CASSERVYNSPLHF. CDR3 nucleotide sequence: TGTGCCAGCAGTGAGCGGGTATATAATTCACCCCTCCACTTT. The V call is TRBV2, the J call TRBJ1-6; D gene ambiguous. The germline V and J ends were trimmed by 3 bases and 4 bases, with 7 bases remaining between them. The CDR3 is 14 amino acids. Germline CDR1 and CDR2: SNHLY and FYNNEI. The whole variable domain, remainder taken from reference TRBV2 and TRBJ1-6, is EPEVTQTPSHQVTQMGQEVILRCVPISNHLYFYWYRQILGQKVEFLVSFYNNEISEKSEIFDDQFSVERPDGSNFTLKIRSTKLEDSAMYFCASSERVYNSPLHFGNGTRLTVT.

V gene TRBV4-3 combines with J gene TRBJ1-2, with 8 positions matching TRBD1. J gave up 8 bases and V 3 bases, and 14 bases lay outside the gene matches. This CDR3 region has 16 residues. Germline loops: CDR1 LGHNA, CDR2 YSLEER. Here the CDR3 DNA reads TGCGCCAGCAGCCAGGCTGTGGTACAGGGGGGGCAGGGCTACACCTTC. Translating it yields CASSQAVVQGGQGYTF.

The count of this clone is one. This chain joins TRBV28 and TRBJ1-3; D unclear. CDR1 is MDHEN, CDR2 SYDVKM, per germline. Trimming removed 6 bases from V and 0 bases from J, with 9 bases in between. This CDR3 spans 14 amino acids. The CDR3 spells CASSSPVSGNTIYF. The DNA for the CDR3 is TGTGCCAGCAGCTCCCCCGTCTCTGGAAACACCATATATTTT.

This chain joins TRBV5-8 and TRBJ2-3; 8 positions match TRBD2. Germline assignment: CDR1 SGHTS and CDR2 YDEGEE. The V and J ends lost 0 bases and 0 bases, in that order; junction bases with no gene match: 3. This CDR3 has 16 residues. CDR3 DNA: TGTGCCAGCAGCTTGGGCGGGGGGCCTAGCACAGATACGCAGTATTTT. Translating it yields CASSLGGGPSTDTQYF. Full variable domain (missing parts from reference TRBV5-8 and TRBJ2-3): EAGVTQSPTHLIKTRGQQATLRCSPISGHTSVYWYQQALGLGLQFLLWYDEGEERNRGNFPPRFSGRQFPNYSSELNVNALELEDSALYLCASSLGGGPSTDTQYFGPGTRLTVL.

The chain recombines TRBV6-6 with TRBJ2-3, with TRBD2 matching 9 bases. Trimming took 2 bases from V and 6 from J; bases not matched to a gene: 9. CDR1 is MNHNY and CDR2 is SVGAGI in the germline V gene (reference sequence). The CDR3 spans 16 residues. The CDR3 sequence: CASSYGLAGPSDTQYF. The CDR3, as DNA: TGTGCCAGCAGTTACGGGCTAGCGGGGCCCTCGGATACGCAGTATTTT.

This clone was picked up a small number of times. This chain's CDR3 is CASTPVGTSKMIGELFF. The CDR3 coding sequence is TGTGCCAGCACCCCCGTAGGGACTAGCAAAATGATCGGGGAGCTGTTTTTT. This chain joins TRBV4-2 and TRBJ2-2; 9 positions agree with TRBD2. V lost 7 bases to trimming and J lost 7 bases; unmatched junction nucleotides: 16. Germline assignment: CDR1 LGHNA and CDR2 YNFKEQ. This CDR3 is built from 17 residues.

About this clone itself: Other DNA sequences in this sample translate to the same CDR3. This chain uses TRBV15 with TRBJ1-5; D is unclear. The germline CDR1 and CDR2 sequences are LNHNV and YYDKDF (reference sequence). Deletions cut 1 base from V and 1 base from J, with 5 bases between. The length of the CDR3 is 14 residues. The CDR3 sequence is CATSRGVSNQPQHF. The CDR3 coding sequence is TGTGCCACCAGCAGAGGAGTGAGCAATCAGCCCCAGCATTTT.

In nucleotides, the CDR3 is TGTGCCAGCAGCTGGGACACCCTCACCGGGGAGCTGTTTTTT. Translation gives CASSWDTLTGELFF. J is TRBJ2-2 and V is TRBV7-9; weak D call: TRBD1 (6 bases). V was clipped by 4 bases and J by 4 bases, with 10 bases between them. The length of the CDR3 is 14 residues. The V gene's germline CDR1 is SEHNR and CDR2 FQNEAQ (reference sequence).

CDR3 bases: TGTGCCAGCAGCTTTGGCTGGTTGCGGGGGGCTTCCTACGAGCAGTACTTC. Protein product: CASSFGWLRGASYEQYF. This rearrangement joins TRBV13 to TRBJ2-7; 8 bases align to TRBD2. The CDR3 totals 17 residues. Germline trimming cut 3 bases from V and 1 base from J; bases unmatched to any gene: 11. CDR1 is PRHDT, CDR2 FYEKMQ, per germline (reference sequence).

This chain connects TRBV18 to TRBJ1-1; D might be TRBD1 (6 bases). Germline V gene data show CDR1 as KGHSH and CDR2 as LQKENI. CDR3 length: 15 amino acids. Trimming left V 5 bases short and J 4 bases short, with 17 bases between. The DNA for the CDR3 is TGTGCCAGCTCAGTTGGGGGGGCGGGCGGCACTGAAGCTTTCTTT. As protein: CASSVGGAGGTEAFF. The whole variable domain, filled in from reference TRBV18 and TRBJ1-1, reads NAGVMQNPRHLVRRRGQEARLRCSPMKGHSHVYWYRQLPEEGLKFMVYLQKENIIDESGMPKERFSAEFPKEGPSILRIQQVVRGDSAAYFCASSVGGAGGTEAFFGQGTRLTVV.

This clone appeared once. The chain joins TRBV9 to TRBJ1-1; D ambiguous. The ends were cut back, 0 bases at V and 2 bases at J, with 5 bases in the middle. CDR1 and CDR2 from the germline V gene are SGDLS and YYNGEE. This CDR3 comprises 13 residues. The CDR3 DNA sequence: TGTGCCAGCAGCGTAGCTGTTAACACTGAAGCTTTCTTT. Amino acids: CASSVAVNTEAFF.

The gene calls are TRBV19 and TRBJ2-7; 9 positions match TRBD1. CDR1 is LNHDA and CDR2 is SQIVND in the germline V gene (reference sequence). This CDR3 contains 14 residues. Trimming cost V 5 bases and J 2 bases; bases outside gene matches: 4. In nucleotides, the CDR3 is TGTGCCAGTAGTTCCGGGACAGGGACCTACGAGCAGTACTTC. Translated: CASSSGTGTYEQYF. Together with reference TRBV19 and TRBJ2-7, the CDR3 gives the full variable domain: DGGITQSPKYLFRKEGQNVTLSCEQNLNHDAMYWYRQDPGQGLRLIYYSQIVNDFQKGDIAEGYSVSREKKESFPLTVTSAQKNPTAFYLCASSSGTGTYEQYFGPGTRLTVT.